This TCR beta chain is from a study of blood T cell repertoires in COVID-19. Study summary: Acute and convalescent COVID-19 specimens originated in the United States, Italy and Spain. The cDNA or gDNA used as material had been derived from T cells, B-cell-depleted T cells, or PBMCs.

Profiled with immunoSEQ multiplex PCR; TCRdb holds only in-frame clones, not every one. The sample yields under 13,000 clones, over 80% seen once. CDR3 length: 16 amino acids. In germline, CDR1 is SQVTM, CDR2 ANQGSEA. Losses at the gene ends were 7 bases for V and 4 bases for J; bases not matched to a gene: 11. In its sample, this clone was seen a few times. The sequence derives from a human donor in a cohort sampled during active COVID-19. The sequencing sample was made of peripheral blood. V usage is TRBV29-1 and J usage is TRBJ2-1; TRBD2 matches 12 bases. The CDR3 reads CSARTSGERGYNEQFF. The CDR3 coding sequence is TGCAGCGCCAGGACTAGCGGGGAGCGGGGGTACAATGAGCAGTTCTTC.